This is a list of T cell receptor beta chains from one sample in a study of T cells in Graves' hyperthyroidism and ophthalmopathy. Via MiXCR, TCRdb re-called the multiplex PCR reads, giving one row per CDR3 protein. The profile shows roughly 98,000 distinct CDR3 sequences, about 40% of them singletons. The sequenced sample consisted of peripheral blood or thyroid tissue (not recorded which). The source of these receptors is a woman in her twenties or thirties with Graves' hyperthyroidism. Both conserved end residues are part of each CDR3. A D gene is named only where the DNA matches it firmly. Clone size, where shown, is once, few, many, or a class for clones that have expanded.

>TRBV19|TRBJ1-5|-|many
TGTGCCAGTACGGGGTTCGGGAGCAATCAGCCCCAGCATTTT
CASTGFGSNQPQHF
>TRBV29-1|TRBJ1-4|TRBD1|-
TGCAGCGTTGAAAAGTTGGACAGGGGGGACTTGGATGAAGAACTGTTTTTT
CSVEKLDRGDLDEELFF
>TRBV7-9|TRBJ2-3|-|many
TGTGCCAGCAGCCCCCGTCTCCGGGACGAAGATACGCAGTATTTT
CASSPRLRDEDTQYF
>TRBV7-3|TRBJ2-2|TRBD1|-
TGTGCCAGCAGTTCGACAGGGACCGGGGAGCTGTTTTTT
CASSSTGTGELFF
>TRBV15|TRBJ1-4|-|-
TGTGCCACCAGAACGGGTAAAAATGAAAAACTGTTTTTT
CATRTGKNEKLFF
>TRBV5-6|TRBJ2-5|-|few
TGTGCCAGCAGCGCGGGGTCTGGTGGGGAGACCCAGTACTTC
CASSAGSGGETQYF
>TRBV10-3|TRBJ1-1|TRBD1|many
TGTGCCATCCGACCGGGGGACAGGCCAGGGAACACTGAAGCTTTCTTT
CAIRPGDRPGNTEAFF
>TRBV20-1|TRBJ1-2|-|many
TGCAGTGCTAGAGATCGTGGGACGGCCTATGGCTACACCTTC
CSARDRGTAYGYTF
>TRBV2|TRBJ1-6|TRBD1|-
TGTGCCAGCAGTCCTGGGACAGGGCAGTCACCCCTCCACTTT
CASSPGTGQSPLHF
>TRBV28|TRBJ1-1|-|many
TGTGCCAGCAGTTCCCCTGGACACGTAGGGGCTGAAGCTTTCTTT
CASSSPGHVGAEAFF
>TRBV15|TRBJ2-7|TRBD1|-
TGTGCCACCAGCAGAGGGGACAGGGGAATGAGGGAGCAGTACTTC
CATSRGDRGMREQYF
>TRBV7-9|TRBJ2-5|-|many
TGTGCCAGCAGCTCTCCGGTCCCCAGGGGAGGGGTGGAGACCCAGTACTTC
CASSSPVPRGGVETQYF
>TRBV18|TRBJ2-7|TRBD1|-
TGTGCCAGCTCACCAGGACAGGAGGCCTACGGGCAGTACTTC
CASSPGQEAYGQYF
>TRBV6-6|TRBJ1-3|-|many
TGTGCCAGCAGTGCCTTGCTGGGGGTCTCCGGAAACACCATATATTTT
CASSALLGVSGNTIYF